Below, 18 T cell receptor beta chains from the same sample are listed, as sequenced in a study of blood T cell repertoires in COVID-19. The assay was immunoSEQ multiplex PCR, and TCRdb's table has in-frame clones only and misses some. The sample has some 250,000 clones, 91% seen once; the top ten hold roughly 1.2%. The sample was PBMCs or T cells enriched from blood (not recorded which). Every receptor here comes from a human donor in a cohort exposed to, infected with or recovered from COVID-19 (not recorded which). The donor label of this sample is uncertain.

This chain links TRBV5-1 with TRBJ2-7; 10 bases agree with TRBD1. V trimming: 5 bases; J trimming: 6 bases; junction bases outside the gene matches: 8. Germline CDR1 reads SGHRS; CDR2 reads YFSETQ. The CDR3 is 14 amino acids. The CDR3 DNA reads as TGCGCCAGCAGTCCGGGACAGGGGACGGGCGAGCAGTACTTC. Protein: CASSPGQGTGEQYF.

The J gene is TRBJ2-7, the V gene TRBV5-4; no firm D call. V dropped 4 bases and J dropped 5 bases, with 25 bases sitting between them. The germline V gene has CDR1 SGHNT and CDR2 YYREEE (reference sequence). The CDR3 length is 17 residues. The CDR3 nucleotides are TGTGCCAGCAGCCGCTCGTCCCCGACCTCCTGGAGTAACGAGCAGTACTTC. Translation gives CASSRSSPTSWSNEQYF.

The chain uses TRBV4-1 and TRBJ2-2, with D perhaps TRBD1 (7 bases). This CDR3 contains 19 residues. CDR1 and CDR2 from the germline V gene are MGHRA and YSYEKL. V lost 1 base, J lost 2 bases, and 20 bases lay in between. DNA of the CDR3: TGCGCCAGCAGCCAAGGCGGGACAGCTCAAAGGGGAAACACCGGGGAGCTGTTTTTT. Amino acid sequence: CASSQGGTAQRGNTGELFF.

The chain has TRBV7-2 and TRBJ1-2; 8 bases are a match to TRBD1. Germline V gene lookup returns CDR1 SGHTA and CDR2 FQGNSA. The CDR3 spans 13 residues. Trimming took 7 bases from V and 4 from J; bases not matched to a gene: 5. The CDR3 is CASIQGAVYGYTF. The CDR3 DNA reads as TGTGCCAGCATCCAGGGGGCGGTCTATGGCTACACCTTC.

J is TRBJ1-3 and V is TRBV19; a possible D gene is TRBD1 (6 bases). V was pared by 7 bases and J by 0 bases, with 13 bases between. CDR1 LNHDA and CDR2 SQIVND come from the germline V gene (reference sequence). CDR3 length equals 15 residues. The CDR3 coding sequence is TGTGCCAGTACAGTTACAGGGCCCTCTGGAAACACCATATATTTT. Protein: CASTVTGPSGNTIYF. The full variable domain, in which reference TRBV19 and TRBJ1-3 provide the parts outside the CDR3, is DGGITQSPKYLFRKEGQNVTLSCEQNLNHDAMYWYRQDPGQGLRLIYYSQIVNDFQKGDIAEGYSVSREKKESFPLTVTSAQKNPTAFYLCASTVTGPSGNTIYFGEGSWLTVV.

The gene calls are TRBV2 and TRBJ1-1, with D uncertain. CDR1 and CDR2 (germline): SNHLY, FYNNEI. The V end was cut by 4 bases, the J end by 0 bases, with 9 bases between. The CDR3 runs to 14 residues. The CDR3 reads CASSVEQMNTEAFF. The DNA of the CDR3 is TGTGCCAGCAGTGTAGAACAGATGAACACTGAAGCTTTCTTT. Supplemented by reference TRBV2 and TRBJ1-1, the full variable domain reads EPEVTQTPSHQVTQMGQEVILRCVPISNHLYFYWYRQILGQKVEFLVSFYNNEISEKSEIFDDQFSVERPDGSNFTLKIRSTKLEDSAMYFCASSVEQMNTEAFFGQGTRLTVV.

This clone was seen only once. The junction departs from germline at one end; a sequencing error may be responsible. The gene calls are TRBV12-3 or TRBV12-4 and TRBJ2-3; D possibly corresponds to TRBD1 (6 bases). CDR3 length equals 9 residues. The CDR3 sequence: CASSPPGVF. In DNA, the CDR3 is TGTGCCAGCAGTCCCCCAGGGGTTTTT.

This clone was counted only a few times. The chain joins TRBV29-1 to TRBJ2-1, with TRBD1 matching 8 bases. The CDR3 has 11 amino acids. From germline, CDR1 is SQVTM and CDR2 ANQGSEA. V lost 5 bases to trimming and J lost 7 bases; unmatched junction nucleotides: 1. CDR3 loop: CSVRTGNEQFF. CDR3 coding DNA: TGCAGCGTTAGGACAGGGAATGAGCAGTTCTTC.

The chain uses TRBV30 and TRBJ2-3; TRBD2 agrees at 9 bases. Germline V CDR1 and CDR2: GTSNPN, SVGIG (reference sequence). This CDR3 spans 16 amino acids. V lost 3 bases, J lost 0 bases, and 7 bases stayed unmatched. The CDR3 spells CAWSPGLAGSTDTQYF. CDR3 DNA sequence: TGTGCCTGGAGCCCGGGACTAGCAGGCAGCACAGATACGCAGTATTTT.

The genes are TRBV6-5 and TRBJ2-7; 12 positions agree with TRBD2. Trimming removed 0 bases from V and 5 bases from J; junction bases left unmatched: 2. Per the germline V gene, CDR1 is MNHEY and CDR2 is SVGAGI. The CDR3 loop spans 15 amino acids. Here the CDR3 DNA reads TGTGCCAGCAGTTACTCGCCTAGCGGGGGGGACGAGCAGTACTTC. The encoded protein is CASSYSPSGGDEQYF.

This clone has more than one count but fewer than ten. Other DNA sequences within the sample encode an identical CDR3. The chain recombines TRBV7-2 with TRBJ1-5; TRBD1 matches 8 bases. The CDR3 runs 14 residues. Germline V lookup: CDR1 SGHTA, CDR2 FQGNSA. V dropped 5 bases and J dropped 7; count of bases not matched to a gene: 7. CDR3 nucleotides: TGTGCCAGCAGCCTCGGGACAGGCAGCCAGCCCCAGCATTTT. This codes for CASSLGTGSQPQHF.

This clone turned up a few times. The CDR3 spells CATSDQRTVYNEQFF. The CDR3 DNA follows: TGTGCCACCAGTGATCAACGGACTGTCTACAATGAGCAGTTCTTC. V and J are TRBV24-1 and TRBJ2-1; D might be TRBD2 (5 bases). V was pared by 3 bases and J by 3 bases, with 11 bases between. The CDR3 is made up of 15 amino acids. Per the germline V gene, CDR1 is KGHDR and CDR2 is SFDVKD.

The count of this clone is one. V is TRBV5-6 and J is TRBJ1-5; D unclear. V was clipped by 2 bases and J by 0 bases, with 12 bases between them. Germline lookup yields CDR1 SGHDT and CDR2 YYEEEE. CDR3 length: 16 residues. In nucleotides, the CDR3 is TGTGCCAGCAGCTTACGGGTGTCGGATAGCAATCAGCCCCAGCATTTT. It yields the protein CASSLRVSDSNQPQHF. The full variable domain, rest sourced from reference TRBV5-6 and TRBJ1-5, is DAGVTQSPTHLIKTRGQQVTLRCSPKSGHDTVSWYQQALGQGPQFIFQYYEEEERQRGNFPDRFSGHQFPNYSSELNVNALLLGDSALYLCASSLRVSDSNQPQHFGDGTRLSIL.

This clone has only a few counts. The chain has TRBV5-6 and TRBJ1-5, with 9 nucleotides matching TRBD1. Germline CDR1 and CDR2: SGHDT and YYEEEE. CDR3 length: 15 residues. V was pared by 4 bases and J by 4 bases, with 6 bases of the junction left unmatched. The CDR3 bases are TGTGCCAGCAGCCCCGACAGGGGGGATAATCAGCCCCAGCATTTT. Protein sequence: CASSPDRGDNQPQHF.

This clone occurred once. The chain links TRBV12-5 to TRBJ2-1; 7 bases line up with TRBD2. From germline, CDR1 is LGHNT and CDR2 FRNRAP. The CDR3 has 16 residues. The V gene end was trimmed by 5 bases and the J gene end by 3 bases; junction bases not matched to a gene: 10. The CDR3 nucleotides are TGTGCTAGTGGTCCCGGGATAGCGGGCTACTACAATGAGCAGTTCTTC. This translates into CASGPGIAGYYNEQFF.

The chain combines TRBV6-6 with TRBJ2-1; TRBD1 matches at 7 bases. This CDR3 spans 15 amino acids. Germline values: CDR1 MNHNY, CDR2 SVGAGI (reference sequence). V trimming: 0 bases; J trimming: 9 bases; junction bases outside the gene matches: 8. CDR3 DNA sequence: TGTGCCAGCAGTTACTCGCCAGGGGGTCCTGGTGAGCAGTTCTTC. As protein: CASSYSPGGPGEQFF.

On this clone: This is likely a read error, given that the CDR3 carries no conserved phenylalanine or tryptophan at its end. Because the CDR3's place on the DNA is in doubt, the DNA is left out and the CDR3 is given as listed by TCRdb. V and J are TRBV23-1 and TRBJ1-5. TRBV23-1 is reported as an ORF; its role is uncertain. The CDR3 is 9 residues long, counting both termini. CDR3 amino acids: CASSQFTGK.

The chain combines TRBV7-2 with TRBJ2-3, with 7 positions matching TRBD1. Germline CDR1 and CDR2: SGHTA and FQGNSA. This CDR3 spans 16 amino acids. With 5 bases clipped from V and 2 bases from J, the junction kept 10 bases outside the gene matches. The CDR3 loop is CASSPGGRGLTDTQYF. The CDR3 DNA sequence: TGTGCCAGCAGCCCCGGTGGAAGGGGGCTCACAGATACGCAGTATTTT.